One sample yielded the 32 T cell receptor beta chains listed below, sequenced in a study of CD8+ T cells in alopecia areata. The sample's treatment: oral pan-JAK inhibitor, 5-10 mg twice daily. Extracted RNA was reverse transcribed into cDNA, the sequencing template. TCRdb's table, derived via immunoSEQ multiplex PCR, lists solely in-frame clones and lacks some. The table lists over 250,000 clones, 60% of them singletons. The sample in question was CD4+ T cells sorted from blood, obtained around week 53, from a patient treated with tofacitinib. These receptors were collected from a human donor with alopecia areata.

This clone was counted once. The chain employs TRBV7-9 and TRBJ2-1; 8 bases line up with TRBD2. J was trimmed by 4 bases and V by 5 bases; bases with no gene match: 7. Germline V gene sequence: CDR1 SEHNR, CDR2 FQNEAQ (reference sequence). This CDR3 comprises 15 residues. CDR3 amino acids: CASSPQRGIYNEQFF. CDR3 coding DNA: TGTGCCAGCAGCCCCCAGCGGGGGATTTACAATGAGCAGTTCTTC.

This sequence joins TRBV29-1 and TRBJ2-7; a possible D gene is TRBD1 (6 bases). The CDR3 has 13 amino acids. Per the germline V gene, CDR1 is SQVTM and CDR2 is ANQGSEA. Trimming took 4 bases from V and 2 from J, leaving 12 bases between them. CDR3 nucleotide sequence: TGCAGCGTTGGACAGACAGGTACCTACGAGCAGTACTTC. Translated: CSVGQTGTYEQYF.

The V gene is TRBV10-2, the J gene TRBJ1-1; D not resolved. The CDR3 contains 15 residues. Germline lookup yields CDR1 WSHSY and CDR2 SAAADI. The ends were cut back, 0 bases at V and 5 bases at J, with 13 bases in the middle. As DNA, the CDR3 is TGCGCCAGCAGTGAGTCGAGGGAATGGGGAACTGAAGCTTTCTTT. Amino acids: CASSESREWGTEAFF.

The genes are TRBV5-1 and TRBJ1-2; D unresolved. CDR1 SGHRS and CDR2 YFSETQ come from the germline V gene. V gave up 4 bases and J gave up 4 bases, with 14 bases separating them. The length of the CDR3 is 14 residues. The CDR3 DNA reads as TGCGCCAGCAGCCCGACGGCCACCCGCTATGGCTACACCTTC. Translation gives CASSPTATRYGYTF.

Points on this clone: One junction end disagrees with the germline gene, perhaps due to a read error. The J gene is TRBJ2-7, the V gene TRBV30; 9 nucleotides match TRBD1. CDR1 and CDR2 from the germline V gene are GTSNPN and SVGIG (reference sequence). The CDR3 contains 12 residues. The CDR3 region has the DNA TGTGCCTGGATCCGTGACCGGGACAGGGTAAACTTC. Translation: CAWIRDRDRVNF.

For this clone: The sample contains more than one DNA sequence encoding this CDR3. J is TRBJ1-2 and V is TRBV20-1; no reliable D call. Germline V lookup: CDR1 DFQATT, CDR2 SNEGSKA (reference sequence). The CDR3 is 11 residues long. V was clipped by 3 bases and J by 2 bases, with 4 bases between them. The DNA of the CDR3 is TGCAGTGCTAGGGACAACTATGGCTACACCTTC. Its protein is CSARDNYGYTF.

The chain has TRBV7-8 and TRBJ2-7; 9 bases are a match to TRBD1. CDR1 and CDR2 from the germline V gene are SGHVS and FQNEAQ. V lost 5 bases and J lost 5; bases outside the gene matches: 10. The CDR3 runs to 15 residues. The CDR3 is CASSPRTGVFNEQYF. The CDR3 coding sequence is TGTGCCAGCAGCCCACGGACAGGGGTCTTCAACGAGCAGTACTTC. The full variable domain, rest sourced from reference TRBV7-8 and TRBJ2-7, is GAGVSQSPRYKVAKRGQDVALRCDPISGHVSLFWYQQALGQGPEFLTYFQNEAQLDKSGLPSDRFFAERPEGSVSTLKIQRTQQEDSAVYLCASSPRTGVFNEQYFGPGTRLTVT.

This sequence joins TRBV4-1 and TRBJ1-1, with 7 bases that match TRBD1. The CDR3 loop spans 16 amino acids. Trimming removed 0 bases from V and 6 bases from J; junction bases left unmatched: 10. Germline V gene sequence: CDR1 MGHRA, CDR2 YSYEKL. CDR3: CASSQEENRGLSEAFF. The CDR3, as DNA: TGCGCCAGCAGCCAAGAGGAGAACAGGGGTTTATCTGAAGCTTTCTTT.

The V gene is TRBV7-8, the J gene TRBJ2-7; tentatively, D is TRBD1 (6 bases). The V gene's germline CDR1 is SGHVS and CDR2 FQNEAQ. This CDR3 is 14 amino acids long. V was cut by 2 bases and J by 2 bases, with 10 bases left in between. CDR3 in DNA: TGTGCCAGCAGCTTAAAGGGGACAACCTACGAGCAGTACTTC. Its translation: CASSLKGTTYEQYF.

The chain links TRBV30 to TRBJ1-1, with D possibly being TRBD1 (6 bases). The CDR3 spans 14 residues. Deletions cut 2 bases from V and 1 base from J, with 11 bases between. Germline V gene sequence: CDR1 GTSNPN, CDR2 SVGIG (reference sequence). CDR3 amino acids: CAWSRGKANTEAFF. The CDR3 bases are TGTGCCTGGAGTAGGGGGAAGGCGAACACTGAAGCTTTCTTT.

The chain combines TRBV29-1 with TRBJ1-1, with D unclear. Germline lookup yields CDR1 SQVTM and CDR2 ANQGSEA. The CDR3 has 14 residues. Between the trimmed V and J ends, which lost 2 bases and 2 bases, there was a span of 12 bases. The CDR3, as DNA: TGCAGCGTTGAATCCAGGATGAGTAACACTGAAGCTTTCTTT. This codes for CSVESRMSNTEAFF.

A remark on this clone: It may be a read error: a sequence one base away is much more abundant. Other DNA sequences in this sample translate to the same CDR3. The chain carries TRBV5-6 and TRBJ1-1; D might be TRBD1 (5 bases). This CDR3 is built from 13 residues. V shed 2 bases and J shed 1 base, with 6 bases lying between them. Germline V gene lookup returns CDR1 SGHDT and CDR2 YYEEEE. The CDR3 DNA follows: TGTGCCAGCAGCTTAGACAGGAACACTGAAGCTTTCTTT. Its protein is CASSLDRNTEAFF.

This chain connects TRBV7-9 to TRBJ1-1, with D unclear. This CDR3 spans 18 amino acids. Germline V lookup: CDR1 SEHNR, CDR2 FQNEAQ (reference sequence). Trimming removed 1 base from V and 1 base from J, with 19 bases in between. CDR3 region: CASSLVMMKDGPNTEAFF. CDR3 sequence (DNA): TGTGCCAGCAGCTTAGTGATGATGAAAGACGGACCGAACACTGAAGCTTTCTTT.

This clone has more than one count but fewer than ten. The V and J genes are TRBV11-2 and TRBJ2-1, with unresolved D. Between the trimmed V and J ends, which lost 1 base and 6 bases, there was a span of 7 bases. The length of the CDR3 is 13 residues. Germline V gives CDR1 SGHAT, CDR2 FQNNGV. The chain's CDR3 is CASSLVVGNEQFF. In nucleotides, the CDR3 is TGTGCCAGCAGCTTAGTCGTGGGCAATGAGCAGTTCTTC.

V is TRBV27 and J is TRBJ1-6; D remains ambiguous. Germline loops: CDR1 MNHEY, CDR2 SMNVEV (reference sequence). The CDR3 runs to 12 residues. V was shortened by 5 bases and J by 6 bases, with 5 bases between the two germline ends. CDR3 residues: CASSALNSPLHF. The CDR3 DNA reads TGTGCCAGCAGTGCTCTTAATTCACCCCTCCACTTT.

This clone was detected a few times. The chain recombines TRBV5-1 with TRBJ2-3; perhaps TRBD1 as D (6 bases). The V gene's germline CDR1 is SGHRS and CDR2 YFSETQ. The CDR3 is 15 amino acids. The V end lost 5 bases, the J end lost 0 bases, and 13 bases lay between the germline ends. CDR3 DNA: TGCGCCAGCAGATCGGGACACCCTAGCACAGATACGCAGTATTTT. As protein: CASRSGHPSTDTQYF.

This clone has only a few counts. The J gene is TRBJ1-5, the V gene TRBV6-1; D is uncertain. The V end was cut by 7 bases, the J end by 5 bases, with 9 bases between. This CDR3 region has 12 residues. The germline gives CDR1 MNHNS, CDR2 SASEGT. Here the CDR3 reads CASNQVDQPQHF. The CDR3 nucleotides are TGTGCCAGCAACCAAGTAGATCAGCCCCAGCATTTT.

CDR3 sequence: CASSQYGGDGETQYF. CDR3 DNA sequence: TGCGCCAGCAGCCAGTACGGGGGGGACGGCGAGACCCAGTACTTC. This sequence joins TRBV4-3 and TRBJ2-5, with TRBD2 matching over 8 bases. The CDR3 extends over 15 amino acids. The trim removed 3 bases at V and 5 bases at J, leaving 8 bases unmatched. In germline, CDR1 is LGHNA, CDR2 YSLEER.

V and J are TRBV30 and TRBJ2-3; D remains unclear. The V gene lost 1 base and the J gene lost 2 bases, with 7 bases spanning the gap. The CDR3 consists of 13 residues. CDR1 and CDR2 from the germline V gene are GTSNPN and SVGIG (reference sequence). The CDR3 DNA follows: TGTGCCTGGAGTGGTACCAACACAGATACGCAGTATTTT. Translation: CAWSGTNTDTQYF.

CDR3 in amino acids: CASSVEAAPYEQYF. CDR3 nucleotide sequence: TGTGCCAGCAGCGTAGAGGCAGCCCCCTACGAGCAGTACTTC. The V call is TRBV9, the J call TRBJ2-7; the D is unclear. This CDR3 region has 14 residues. From germline, CDR1 is SGDLS and CDR2 YYNGEE. V was pared by 0 bases and J by 2 bases, with 9 bases between.

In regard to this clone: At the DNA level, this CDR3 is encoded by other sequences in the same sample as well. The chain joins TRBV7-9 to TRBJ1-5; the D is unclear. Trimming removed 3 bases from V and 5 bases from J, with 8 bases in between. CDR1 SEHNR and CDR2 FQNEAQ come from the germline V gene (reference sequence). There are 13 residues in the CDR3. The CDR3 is CASSFNRDQPQHF. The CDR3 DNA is TGTGCCAGCAGCTTTAACAGAGATCAGCCCCAGCATTTT.

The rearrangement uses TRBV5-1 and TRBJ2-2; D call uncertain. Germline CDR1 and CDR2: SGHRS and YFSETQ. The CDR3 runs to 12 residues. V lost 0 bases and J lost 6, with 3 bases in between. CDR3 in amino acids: CASSLEAGELFF. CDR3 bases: TGCGCCAGCAGCTTGGAGGCCGGGGAGCTGTTTTTT.

The CDR3 protein is CASSGANSPLHF. As DNA, the CDR3 is TGTGCCAGCAGTGGGGCCAATTCACCCCTCCACTTT. The chain carries TRBV6-5 and TRBJ1-6, with D perhaps TRBD1 (5 bases). V shed 5 bases and J shed 7 bases, with 6 bases lying between them. The CDR3 length is 12 residues. Germline lookup yields CDR1 MNHEY and CDR2 SVGAGI.

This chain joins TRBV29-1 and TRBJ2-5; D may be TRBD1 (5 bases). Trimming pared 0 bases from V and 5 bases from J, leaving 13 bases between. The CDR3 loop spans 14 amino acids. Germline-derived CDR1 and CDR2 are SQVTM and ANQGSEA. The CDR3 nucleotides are TGCAGCGTTGAAGATCAAGGGGTGATGGAGACCCAGTACTTC. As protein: CSVEDQGVMETQYF. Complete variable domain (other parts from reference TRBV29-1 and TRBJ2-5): SAVISQKPSRDICQRGTSLTIQCQVDSQVTMMFWYRQQPGQSLTLIATANQGSEATYESGFVIDKFPISRPNLTFSTLTVSNMSPEDSSIYLCSVEDQGVMETQYFGPGTRLLVL.

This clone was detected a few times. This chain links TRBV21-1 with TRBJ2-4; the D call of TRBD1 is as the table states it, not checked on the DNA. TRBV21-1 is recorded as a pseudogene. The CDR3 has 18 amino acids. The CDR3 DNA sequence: TGTGCCAGCAGCCGGCGCCTGAACCAGGGTCGAGCCAAAAACATTCAGTACTTC. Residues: CASSRRLNQGRAKNIQYF.

The CDR3 sequence: CSVETVSQGETQYF. DNA of the CDR3: TGCAGCGTTGAGACAGTATCACAGGGCGAGACCCAGTACTTC. The chain joins TRBV29-1 to TRBJ2-5; TRBD1 is a possible D gene (6 bases). The V end lost 3 bases, the J end lost 5 bases, and 16 bases lay between the germline ends. This CDR3 contains 14 residues. Looked up from germline, CDR1 is SQVTM and CDR2 is ANQGSEA.

The CDR3 region has the DNA TGTGCCAGCAGTGAAAGTAGGGTCGGAGAGACCCAGTACTTC. This sequence encodes CASSESRVGETQYF. The chain is built from TRBV2 and TRBJ2-5, with D unresolved. The CDR3 has 14 amino acids. The germline gives CDR1 SNHLY, CDR2 FYNNEI. V gave up 2 bases and J gave up 4 bases, with 11 bases separating them. Full variable domain (rest looked up from reference TRBV2 and TRBJ2-5): EPEVTQTPSHQVTQMGQEVILRCVPISNHLYFYWYRQILGQKVEFLVSFYNNEISEKSEIFDDQFSVERPDGSNFTLKIRSTKLEDSAMYFCASSESRVGETQYFGPGTRLLVL.

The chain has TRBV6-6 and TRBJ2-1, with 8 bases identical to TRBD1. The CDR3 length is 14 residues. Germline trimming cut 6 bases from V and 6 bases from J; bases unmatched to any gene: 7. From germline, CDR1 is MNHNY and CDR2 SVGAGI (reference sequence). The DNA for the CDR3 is TGTGCCAGCAGAGACCGACAGGGGAGCAATGAGCAGTTCTTC. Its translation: CASRDRQGSNEQFF.

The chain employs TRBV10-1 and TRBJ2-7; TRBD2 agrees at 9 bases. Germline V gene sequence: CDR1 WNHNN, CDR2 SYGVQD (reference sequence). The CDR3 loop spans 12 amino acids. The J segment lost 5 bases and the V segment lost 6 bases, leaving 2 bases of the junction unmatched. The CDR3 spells CASSQRGDEQYF. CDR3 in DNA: TGCGCCAGCAGCCAGCGGGGGGACGAGCAGTACTTC.

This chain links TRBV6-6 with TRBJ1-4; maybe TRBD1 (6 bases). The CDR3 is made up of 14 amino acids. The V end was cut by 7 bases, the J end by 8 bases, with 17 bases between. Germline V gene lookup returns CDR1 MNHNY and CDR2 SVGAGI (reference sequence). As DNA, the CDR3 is TGTGCCAGCATGACCGCGGGGGGCTGGGAAAAACTGTTTTTT. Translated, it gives CASMTAGGWEKLFF.

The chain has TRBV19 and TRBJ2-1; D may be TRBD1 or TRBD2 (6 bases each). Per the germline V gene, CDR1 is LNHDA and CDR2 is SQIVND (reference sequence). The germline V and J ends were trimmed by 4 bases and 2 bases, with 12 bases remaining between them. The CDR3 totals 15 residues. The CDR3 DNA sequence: TGTGCCAGTAGTAACAACGGGGGCGCCTACAATGAGCAGTTCTTC. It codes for CASSNNGGAYNEQFF.

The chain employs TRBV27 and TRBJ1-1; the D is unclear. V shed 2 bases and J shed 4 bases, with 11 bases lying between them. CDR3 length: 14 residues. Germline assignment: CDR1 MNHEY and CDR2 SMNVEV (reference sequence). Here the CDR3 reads CASSLVEGFTEAFF. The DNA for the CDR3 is TGTGCCAGCAGTTTAGTGGAAGGCTTCACTGAAGCTTTCTTT.